This T cell receptor beta chain was retrieved from a study of T-cell memory formation after mild COVID-19. This clonotype has only a few counts. TCR alpha and TCR beta cDNA libraries with sample barcodes and UMIs came from 5'RACE using constant-segment primers. Each CDR3 protein is one row after TCRdb ran MiXCR on the 5' RACE reads. The sample has about 340,000 distinct CDR3 sequences, roughly 21% seen once. The sequence was obtained from an adult woman who had mild COVID-19 (a few samples of this study predate the infection). Cell type and time point are not known. The material sequenced was PBMCs or a T cell subset sorted from them (not recorded which).

CDR3 sequence: CASSAYGALLGETQYF. The CDR3 DNA reads TGTGCCAGCAGCGCCTACGGCGCTCTCTTAGGGGAGACCCAGTACTTC. The chain is built from TRBV7-6 and TRBJ2-5; D ambiguous. This CDR3 has 16 residues. The V end was cut by 5 bases, the J end by 5 bases, with 21 bases between. Germline values: CDR1 SGHVS, CDR2 FNYEAQ.